This TCR beta chain was identified in a study of identical twins' blood T cells. About the research overall: Roughly 12 libraries, six alpha and six beta, gave approximately 50 million reads.

Overall study findings and caveats: Twins reportedly had markedly more similar V usage than unrelated donors, even among out-of-frame TCRbeta clonotypes.

V lost 1 base and J 0 bases, leaving 7 bases between the germline ends. This CDR3 region has 15 residues. Germline-derived CDR1 and CDR2 are MNHNS and SASEGT. TCRdb used MiXCR to reprocess the 5' RACE reads, holding one entry per CDR3 protein. The sample carries around 380,000 distinct CDR3 sequences, 28% recorded once. Comments on this clonotype: The antigen is unknown.

V and J are TRBV6-1 and TRBJ1-5; D not certain. Sequenced: PBMCs. The receptor was derived from a woman aged 18 to 49 in good health. The CDR3 reads CASSEEAVSNQPQHF. DNA of the CDR3: TGTGCCAGCAGTGAAGAGGCCGTTAGCAATCAGCCCCAGCATTTT.